The source of this TCR beta chain is a study of blood T cell repertoires in COVID-19. Profiled with immunoSEQ multiplex PCR; TCRdb holds only in-frame clones, not every one. The repertoire holds 150,000 or so clones, 65% to 85% seen once, with 2.5% to 3.5% in the top ten. The CDR3 consists of 19 residues. V lost 0 bases, J lost 2 bases, and 13 bases stayed unmatched. In germline, CDR1 is LGHDT, CDR2 YNNKEL (reference sequence). This sequence was found in a woman aged 55-75 years with acute or convalescent COVID-19. Sequencing was carried out using peripheral blood. The V and J genes are TRBV3-1 (or the pseudogene TRBV3-2) and TRBJ2-4; 7 nucleotides agree with TRBD2. The CDR3 DNA reads TGTGCCAGCAGCCAAGATTACCCTCTAGCGGTAGGAACCAAAAACATTCAGTACTTC. Amino acids: CASSQDYPLAVGTKNIQYF.